This entry concerns a single TCR beta chain. The data stem from a study of shared clonotypes between healthy human individuals. Here immunoSEQ multiplex PCR was the method, and the copy in TCRdb shows in-frame clones only, minus some. The table has some 490,000 clones, more than 65% seen once; the top ten hold roughly 13%. CDR3 length: 11 amino acids. Trimming removed 5 bases at V and 5 bases at J, with 5 bases between. Germline V lookup: CDR1 LNHNV, CDR2 YYDKDF (reference sequence). The study drew its donors from healthy HIV-negative adults without recent acute infections or vaccinations. The TCR comes from a woman aged 40 to 49 in good health. Some clones in this sample may be carry-over from other donors' samples. The sequenced sample was PBMCs. This rearrangement joins TRBV15 to TRBJ2-3, with D hard to call. The CDR3 reads CATSGVDTQYF. CDR3 bases: TGTGCCACCAGCGGGGTAGATACGCAGTATTTT. Together with reference TRBV15 and TRBJ2-3, the CDR3 gives the full variable domain: DAMVIQNPRYQVTQFGKPVTLSCSQTLNHNVMYWYQQKSSQAPKLLFHYYDKDFNNEADTPDNFQSRRPNTSFCFLDIRSPGLGDTAMYLCATSGVDTQYFGPGTRLTVL.